The present T cell receptor beta chain was sequenced within a study of blood T cell repertoires in COVID-19. The trim removed 5 bases at V and 5 bases at J, leaving 6 bases unmatched. The CDR3 totals 13 residues. CDR1 is MDHEN and CDR2 is SYDVKM in the germline V gene. As processed by the authors: Amplification of reference gene primers provided the estimated nucleated cell counts. Method: immunoSEQ multiplex PCR; TCRdb's copy keeps in-frame clones and lacks some. The DNA gave D and trimming, while V, J and clone size come from that table. The sample contains approximately 350,000 clones, roughly 87% of which appear only once.

The receptor was derived from a woman between 25 and 40 years old who had recovered from COVID-19. The chain is built from TRBV28 and TRBJ2-7, with 7 nucleotides matching TRBD1. The sample taken for sequencing was PBMCs or T cells enriched from blood (not recorded which). The CDR3 loop is CASSSGRGNEQYF. The CDR3 DNA is TGTGCCAGCAGTAGCGGCAGGGGGAACGAGCAGTACTTC.